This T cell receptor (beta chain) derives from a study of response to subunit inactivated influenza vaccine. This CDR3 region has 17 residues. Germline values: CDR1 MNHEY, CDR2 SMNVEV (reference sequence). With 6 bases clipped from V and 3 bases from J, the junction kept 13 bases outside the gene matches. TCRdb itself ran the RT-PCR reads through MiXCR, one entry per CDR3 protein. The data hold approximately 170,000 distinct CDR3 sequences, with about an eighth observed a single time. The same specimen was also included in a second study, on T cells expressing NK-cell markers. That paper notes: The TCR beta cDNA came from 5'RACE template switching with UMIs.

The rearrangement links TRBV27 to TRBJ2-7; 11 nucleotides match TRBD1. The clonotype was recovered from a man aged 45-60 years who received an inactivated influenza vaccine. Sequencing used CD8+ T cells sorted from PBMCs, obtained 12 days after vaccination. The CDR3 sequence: CASRREGTGGGSYEQYF. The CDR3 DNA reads TGTGCCAGCAGGAGGGAAGGGACAGGGGGTGGTAGCTACGAGCAGTACTTC.